A single sample gave rise to the 13 T cell receptor beta chains below, sequenced in a study of molecular identifiers for immune sequencing clone quantification. One entry per CDR3 protein, called by TCRdb with MiXCR from the PCR reads. Of some 9,000 distinct CDR3 sequences in the sample, around an eighth were seen once. The specimen sequenced was naive CD8+ T cells from blood, with Jurkat cell RNA spiked in. Subset meaning: FACS-sorted CD8+CD4-CCR7+CD45RA+ naive T cells. These receptors originate from a human donor in good health. Some libraries in this study had Jurkat cell RNA spiked in.

This clonotype has ten or more counts. This chain uses TRBV12-3 or TRBV12-4 with TRBJ2-7; TRBD1 matches at 7 bases. Trimming cost V 6 bases and J 1 base; bases outside gene matches: 9. The CDR3 loop spans 15 amino acids. The CDR3 region is CASSLGQTGSYEQYF. DNA for the CDR3: TGTGCCAGCAGCCTCGGACAGACAGGGTCCTACGAGCAGTACTTC.

In this sample, this clonotype turned up many times. The chain combines TRBV12-5 with TRBJ1-1, with D tentatively TRBD1 (5 bases). V lost 5 bases and J 6 bases, leaving 13 bases between the germline ends. Germline CDR1 LGHNT, CDR2 FRNRAP. The length of the CDR3 is 13 residues. The CDR3 nucleotides are TGTGCTAGTGGTCTCGTCGAAGGGGCTGAAGCTTTCTTT. Translated: CASGLVEGAEAFF.

This clonotype is labeled as medium-sized. The chain is built from TRBV4-3 and TRBJ1-1; D not certain. The V gene lost 0 bases and the J gene lost 7 bases, with 12 bases spanning the gap. The CDR3 has 14 residues. The germline CDR1 and CDR2 sequences are LGHNA and YSLEER. CDR3 nucleotide sequence: TGCGCCAGCAGCCAAGAGTATCGAGACGATGAAGCTTTCTTT. This encodes CASSQEYRDDEAFF.

This clonotype was picked up a small number of times. Possible read error: a much larger clone is one base away. The chain joins TRBV6-2 or TRBV6-3 to TRBJ1-1, with D maybe TRBD1 (6 bases). This CDR3 region has 15 residues. Germline assignment: CDR1 MNHEY and CDR2 SVGEGT. The CDR3 sequence: CAGSQNRAPNTEAFF. CDR3 sequence (DNA): TGTGCCGGCAGTCAAAACAGGGCCCCCAACACTGAAGCTTTCTTT.

Ten or more counts support this clonotype. The V and J genes are TRBV3-1 and TRBJ1-1; 9 bases line up with TRBD1. The CDR3 spans 15 residues. V lost 1 base, J lost 5 bases, and 5 bases stayed unmatched. The germline V gene encodes CDR1 LGHDT and CDR2 YNNKEL (reference sequence). DNA of the CDR3: TGTGCCAGCAGCCAAGGAGGACAGGGGTGGACTGAAGCTTTCTTT. Translated, it gives CASSQGGQGWTEAFF.

By its share, this clonotype is medium-sized. The chain's CDR3 is CASSYTLLADQETQYF. The CDR3 DNA reads as TGTGCCAGCAGTTACACCTTACTAGCGGACCAAGAGACCCAGTACTTC. The chain is built from TRBV6-2 or TRBV6-3 and TRBJ2-5, with TRBD2 matching over 8 bases. Germline V CDR1 and CDR2: MNHEY, SVGEGT. This CDR3 comprises 16 residues. V dropped 2 bases and J dropped 0; count of bases not matched to a gene: 5.

This clonotype was detected only a few times. The chain links TRBV29-1 to TRBJ2-7; D gene uncertain. CDR1 SQVTM and CDR2 ANQGSEA come from the germline V gene. The germline V and J ends were trimmed by 2 bases and 3 bases, with 14 bases remaining between them. CDR3 length equals 14 residues. The CDR3 DNA reads as TGCAGCGTTGAATTGGGTTTTGGCAACTACGAGCAGTACTTC. Translation: CSVELGFGNYEQYF.

This clonotype was detected ten times or more. The chain has TRBV6-5 and TRBJ1-1; D is perhaps TRBD1 (5 bases). The CDR3 spans 14 residues. Germline V gene sequence: CDR1 MNHEY, CDR2 SVGAGI. The germline V and J ends were trimmed by 5 bases and 7 bases, with 17 bases remaining between them. This CDR3 reads CASSQINLDSEAFF. CDR3 nucleotide sequence: TGTGCCAGCAGTCAAATCAACCTTGACAGTGAAGCTTTCTTT.

This clonotype was observed at least ten times. V gene TRBV6-5 combines with J gene TRBJ2-7; TRBD2 is a possible D gene (6 bases). Trimming left V 0 bases short and J 5 bases short, with 11 bases between. The germline V gene encodes CDR1 MNHEY and CDR2 SVGAGI. The CDR3 contains 14 residues. CDR3 in amino acids: CASSYSGGNHEQYF. As DNA, the CDR3 is TGTGCCAGCAGTTACTCGGGAGGTAACCACGAGCAGTACTTC.

By sample fraction, this clonotype is medium-sized (0.01 to 0.1%). The V gene is TRBV19, the J gene TRBJ2-3; D might be TRBD1 (5 bases). The CDR3 runs to 15 residues. V was cut by 6 bases and J by 3 bases, with 16 bases left in between. Germline V lookup: CDR1 LNHDA, CDR2 SQIVND (reference sequence). CDR3 DNA sequence: TGTGCCAGTAGCGGTACGGCAGGGTGGACAGATACGCAGTATTTT. It specifies CASSGTAGWTDTQYF. The full variable domain, with the rest looked up from reference TRBV19 and TRBJ2-3, is DGGITQSPKYLFRKEGQNVTLSCEQNLNHDAMYWYRQDPGQGLRLIYYSQIVNDFQKGDIAEGYSVSREKKESFPLTVTSAQKNPTAFYLCASSGTAGWTDTQYFGPGTRLTVL.

The sample holds many counts of this clonotype. V is TRBV7-9 and J is TRBJ2-3; either TRBD1 or TRBD2 may supply D (5 bases each). V lost 5 bases and J lost 0, with 12 bases in between. Germline lookup yields CDR1 SEHNR and CDR2 FQNEAQ (reference sequence). The CDR3 is made up of 15 amino acids. The CDR3 here is CASSISGTSTDTQYF. DNA of the CDR3: TGTGCCAGCAGCATCTCCGGGACCAGCACAGATACGCAGTATTTT. The full variable domain, its missing parts supplied by reference TRBV7-9 and TRBJ2-3, is DTGVSQNPRHKITKRGQNVTFRCDPISEHNRLYWYRQTLGQGPEFLTYFQNEAQLEKSRLLSDRFSAERPKGSFSTLEIQRTEQGDSAMYLCASSISGTSTDTQYFGPGTRLTVL.

This clonotype was counted at least ten times. The chain combines TRBV7-9 with TRBJ2-7, with D perhaps matching TRBD1 or TRBD2 (5 bases each). V was clipped by 1 base and J by 5 bases, with 12 bases between them. The V gene's germline CDR1 is SEHNR and CDR2 FQNEAQ (reference sequence). The CDR3 is 14 amino acids. CDR3 sequence reads: CASSLGPGPDEQYF. DNA for the CDR3: TGTGCCAGCAGCTTAGGCCCGGGGCCGGACGAGCAGTACTTC.

This clonotype was recorded many times. V is TRBV4-3 and J is TRBJ2-3; 9 bases agree with TRBD1. The V and J ends lost 4 bases and 4 bases, in that order; junction bases with no gene match: 12. The CDR3 sequence is 17 residues long. Per the germline V gene, CDR1 is LGHNA and CDR2 is YSLEER. The CDR3 reads CASSRPTGGIGADTQYF. Written as DNA, the CDR3 is TGCGCCAGCAGCCGCCCTACAGGGGGCATTGGTGCAGATACGCAGTATTTT.